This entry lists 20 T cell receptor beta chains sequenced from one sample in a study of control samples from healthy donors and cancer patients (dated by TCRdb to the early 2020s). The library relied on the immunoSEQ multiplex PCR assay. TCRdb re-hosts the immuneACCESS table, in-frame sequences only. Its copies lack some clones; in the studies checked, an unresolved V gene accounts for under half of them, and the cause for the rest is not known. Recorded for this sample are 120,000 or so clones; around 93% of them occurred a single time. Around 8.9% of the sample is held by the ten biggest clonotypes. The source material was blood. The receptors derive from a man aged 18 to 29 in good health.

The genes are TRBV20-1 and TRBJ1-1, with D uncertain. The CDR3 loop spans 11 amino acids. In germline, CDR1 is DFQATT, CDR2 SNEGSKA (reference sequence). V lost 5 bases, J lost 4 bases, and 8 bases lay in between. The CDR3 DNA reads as TGCAGTGCTGGTTCGGGCACTGAAGCTTTCTTT. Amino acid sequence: CSAGSGTEAFF.

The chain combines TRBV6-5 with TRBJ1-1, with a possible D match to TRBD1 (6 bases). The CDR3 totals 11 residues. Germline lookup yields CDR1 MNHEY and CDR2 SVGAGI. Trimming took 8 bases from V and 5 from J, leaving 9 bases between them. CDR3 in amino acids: CASCRGTEAFF. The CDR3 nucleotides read TGTGCCAGCTGTAGGGGGACTGAAGCTTTCTTT.

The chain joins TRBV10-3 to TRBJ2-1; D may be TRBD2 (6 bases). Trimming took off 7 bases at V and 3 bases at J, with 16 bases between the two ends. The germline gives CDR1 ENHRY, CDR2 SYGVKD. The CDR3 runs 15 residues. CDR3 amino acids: CAITKGGEGYNEQFF. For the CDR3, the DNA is TGTGCCATCACCAAGGGAGGAGAGGGCTACAATGAGCAGTTCTTC.

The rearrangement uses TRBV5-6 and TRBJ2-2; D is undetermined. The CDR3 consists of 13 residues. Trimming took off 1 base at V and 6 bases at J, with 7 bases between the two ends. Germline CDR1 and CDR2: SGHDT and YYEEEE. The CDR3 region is CASSLSGPGELFF. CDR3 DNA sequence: TGTGCCAGCAGCTTGTCCGGACCCGGGGAGCTGTTTTTT.

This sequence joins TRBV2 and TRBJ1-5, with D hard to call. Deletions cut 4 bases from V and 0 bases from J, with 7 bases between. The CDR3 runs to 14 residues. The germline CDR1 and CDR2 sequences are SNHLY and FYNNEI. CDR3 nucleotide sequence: TGTGCCAGCAGTGCATTCTCTAGCAATCAGCCCCAGCATTTT. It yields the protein CASSAFSSNQPQHF.

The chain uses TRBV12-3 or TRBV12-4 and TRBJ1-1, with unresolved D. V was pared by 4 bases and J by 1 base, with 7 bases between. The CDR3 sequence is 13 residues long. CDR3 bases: TGTGCCAGCAGTTCGCCCCGGAACACTGAAGCTTTCTTT. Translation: CASSSPRNTEAFF.

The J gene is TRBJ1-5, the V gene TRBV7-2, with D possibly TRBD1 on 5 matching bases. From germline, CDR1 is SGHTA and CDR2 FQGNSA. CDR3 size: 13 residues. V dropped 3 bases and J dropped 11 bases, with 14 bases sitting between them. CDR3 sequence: CASSFPGLQAQHF. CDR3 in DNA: TGTGCCAGCAGCTTTCCGGGACTGCAGGCCCAGCATTTT.

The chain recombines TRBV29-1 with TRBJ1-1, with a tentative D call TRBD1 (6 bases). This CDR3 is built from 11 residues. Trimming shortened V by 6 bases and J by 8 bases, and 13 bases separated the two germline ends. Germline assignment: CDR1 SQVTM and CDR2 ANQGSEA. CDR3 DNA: TGCAGCGTGTGGGAACAGGGAGAAGCTTTCTTT. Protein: CSVWEQGEAFF.

CDR3 nucleotide sequence: TGTGCCAGCAGCCAAGGGGAGGACGGTCTTAATCAGCCCCAGCATTTT. Residues: CASSQGEDGLNQPQHF. The chain joins TRBV3-1 (or the pseudogene TRBV3-2) to TRBJ1-5; D gene ambiguous. V lost 1 base to trimming and J lost 4 bases, with 14 bases between them. CDR1 and CDR2 (germline): LGHDT, YNNKEL (reference sequence). The CDR3 totals 16 residues.

Written as DNA, the CDR3 is TGCGCCAGCAGCCAGCGGACGTCGCCTAACACTGAAGCTTTCTTT. This codes for CASSQRTSPNTEAFF. The chain carries TRBV4-1 and TRBJ1-1; D call uncertain. CDR1 and CDR2 from the germline V gene are MGHRA and YSYEKL. This CDR3 comprises 15 residues. The V gene lost 3 bases and the J gene lost 2 bases, with 13 bases spanning the gap.

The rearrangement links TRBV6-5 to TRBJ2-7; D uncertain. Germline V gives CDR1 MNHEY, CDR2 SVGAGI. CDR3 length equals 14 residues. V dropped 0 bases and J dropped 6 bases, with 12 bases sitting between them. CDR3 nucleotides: TGTGCCAGCAGTTACTCTCTTAATACAGCCGAGCAGTACTTC. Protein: CASSYSLNTAEQYF.

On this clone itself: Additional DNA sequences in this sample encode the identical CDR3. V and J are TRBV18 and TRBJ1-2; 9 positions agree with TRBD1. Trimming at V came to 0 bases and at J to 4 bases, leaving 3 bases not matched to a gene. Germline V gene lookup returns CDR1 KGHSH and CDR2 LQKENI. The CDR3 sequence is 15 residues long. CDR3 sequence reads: CASSPPGQGGYGYTF. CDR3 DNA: TGTGCCAGCTCACCACCGGGACAGGGCGGCTATGGCTACACCTTC.

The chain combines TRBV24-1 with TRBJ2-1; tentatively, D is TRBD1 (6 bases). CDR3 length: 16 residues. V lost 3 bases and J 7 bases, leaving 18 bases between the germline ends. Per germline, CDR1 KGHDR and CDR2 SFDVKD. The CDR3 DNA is TGTGCCACCAGTGATGTTCCGGGACAAGGGGCGAATGAGCAGTTCTTC. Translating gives CATSDVPGQGANEQFF.

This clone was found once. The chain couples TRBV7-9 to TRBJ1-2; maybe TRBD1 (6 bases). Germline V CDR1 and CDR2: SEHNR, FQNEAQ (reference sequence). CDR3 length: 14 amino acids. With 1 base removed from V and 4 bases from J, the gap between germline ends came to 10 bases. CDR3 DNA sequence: TGTGCCAGCAGCTTAGATAGGGGGGTCTATGGCTACACCTTC. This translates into CASSLDRGVYGYTF.

In DNA, the CDR3 is TGCAGTGCTGACGGGGGAGAAAAACTGTTTTTT. Its protein is CSADGGEKLFF. J is TRBJ1-4 and V is TRBV20-1, with D tentatively TRBD1 (5 bases). Trimming pared 5 bases from V and 8 bases from J, leaving 9 bases between. Germline CDR1 reads DFQATT; CDR2 reads SNEGSKA (reference sequence). This CDR3 contains 11 residues.

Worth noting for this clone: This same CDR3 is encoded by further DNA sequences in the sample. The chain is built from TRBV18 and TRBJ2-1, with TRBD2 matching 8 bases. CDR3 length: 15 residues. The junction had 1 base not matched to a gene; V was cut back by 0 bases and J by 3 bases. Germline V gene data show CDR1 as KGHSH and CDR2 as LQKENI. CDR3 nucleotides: TGTGCCAGCTCACCACCGAGCGGGGGCTACAATGAGCAGTTCTTC. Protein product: CASSPPSGGYNEQFF.

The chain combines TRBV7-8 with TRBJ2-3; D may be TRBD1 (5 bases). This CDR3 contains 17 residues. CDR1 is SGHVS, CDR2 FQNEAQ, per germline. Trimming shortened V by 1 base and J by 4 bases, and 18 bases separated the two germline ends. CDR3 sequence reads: CASSLEGAVQGPDTQYF. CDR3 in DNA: TGTGCCAGCAGCTTAGAAGGGGCAGTCCAAGGTCCAGATACGCAGTATTTT.

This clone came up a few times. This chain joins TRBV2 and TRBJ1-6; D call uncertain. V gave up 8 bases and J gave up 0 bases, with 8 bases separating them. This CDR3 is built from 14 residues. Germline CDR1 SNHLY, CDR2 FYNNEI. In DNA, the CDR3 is TGTGCCAGCGGGCAGAGCTCCTATAATTCACCCCTCCACTTT. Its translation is CASGQSSYNSPLHF.

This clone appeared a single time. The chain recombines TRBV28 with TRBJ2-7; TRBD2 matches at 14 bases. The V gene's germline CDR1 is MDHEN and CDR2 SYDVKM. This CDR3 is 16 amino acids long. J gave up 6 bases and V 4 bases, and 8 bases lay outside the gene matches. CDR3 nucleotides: TGTGCCAGCAGTTCAGGGACTAGCGGGGGTTGGAGCGAGCAGTACTTC. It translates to CASSSGTSGGWSEQYF.

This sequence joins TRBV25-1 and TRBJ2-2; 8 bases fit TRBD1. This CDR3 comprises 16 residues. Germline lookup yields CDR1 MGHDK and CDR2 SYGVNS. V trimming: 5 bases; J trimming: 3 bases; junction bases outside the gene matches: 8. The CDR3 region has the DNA TGTGCCAGCAGTTCAACCGGGACAGGAGACACCGGGGAGCTGTTTTTT. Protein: CASSSTGTGDTGELFF.